This entry describes one TCR beta chain. Its antigen is currently unknown. Every patient was untreated before thyroid surgery. This sample stems from a study of metastatic and nonmetastatic thyroid tumors. In the study overall: Repertoire data that came from the blood and tumor or nodule tissue of malignant and benign thyroid patients were compared. The study, taken as a whole, reports: Benign nodules were reported to have significantly lower TCR beta diversity than malignant thyroid tumors, in blood and tumor.

In the original processing: CDR3 differences across clinicopathological groups were used to build a distant-metastasis classifier for papillary thyroid cancer. TCRdb recomputed clones from the PCR reads via MiXCR. These V and J calls derive from TCRdb rather than the authors' analysis. This table holds some 11,000 clones, roughly 30% found once. The germline V gene encodes CDR1 MNHEY and CDR2 SVGAGI. V dropped 11 bases and J dropped 6 bases, with 16 bases sitting between them. The CDR3 runs to 13 residues. The receptor was isolated from a female donor with papillary thyroid cancer or a benign thyroid nodule (not recorded which). Some clones in this sample may be carry-over from other donors' samples. The material sequenced was tumor tissue. The gene calls are TRBV6-5 and TRBJ1-4, with D possibly TRBD1 on 5 matching bases. In DNA, the CDR3 is TGTGCCCCTCAGCCAGGGTGCCATGAAAAACTGTTTTTT. Translated: CAPQPGCHEKLFF.